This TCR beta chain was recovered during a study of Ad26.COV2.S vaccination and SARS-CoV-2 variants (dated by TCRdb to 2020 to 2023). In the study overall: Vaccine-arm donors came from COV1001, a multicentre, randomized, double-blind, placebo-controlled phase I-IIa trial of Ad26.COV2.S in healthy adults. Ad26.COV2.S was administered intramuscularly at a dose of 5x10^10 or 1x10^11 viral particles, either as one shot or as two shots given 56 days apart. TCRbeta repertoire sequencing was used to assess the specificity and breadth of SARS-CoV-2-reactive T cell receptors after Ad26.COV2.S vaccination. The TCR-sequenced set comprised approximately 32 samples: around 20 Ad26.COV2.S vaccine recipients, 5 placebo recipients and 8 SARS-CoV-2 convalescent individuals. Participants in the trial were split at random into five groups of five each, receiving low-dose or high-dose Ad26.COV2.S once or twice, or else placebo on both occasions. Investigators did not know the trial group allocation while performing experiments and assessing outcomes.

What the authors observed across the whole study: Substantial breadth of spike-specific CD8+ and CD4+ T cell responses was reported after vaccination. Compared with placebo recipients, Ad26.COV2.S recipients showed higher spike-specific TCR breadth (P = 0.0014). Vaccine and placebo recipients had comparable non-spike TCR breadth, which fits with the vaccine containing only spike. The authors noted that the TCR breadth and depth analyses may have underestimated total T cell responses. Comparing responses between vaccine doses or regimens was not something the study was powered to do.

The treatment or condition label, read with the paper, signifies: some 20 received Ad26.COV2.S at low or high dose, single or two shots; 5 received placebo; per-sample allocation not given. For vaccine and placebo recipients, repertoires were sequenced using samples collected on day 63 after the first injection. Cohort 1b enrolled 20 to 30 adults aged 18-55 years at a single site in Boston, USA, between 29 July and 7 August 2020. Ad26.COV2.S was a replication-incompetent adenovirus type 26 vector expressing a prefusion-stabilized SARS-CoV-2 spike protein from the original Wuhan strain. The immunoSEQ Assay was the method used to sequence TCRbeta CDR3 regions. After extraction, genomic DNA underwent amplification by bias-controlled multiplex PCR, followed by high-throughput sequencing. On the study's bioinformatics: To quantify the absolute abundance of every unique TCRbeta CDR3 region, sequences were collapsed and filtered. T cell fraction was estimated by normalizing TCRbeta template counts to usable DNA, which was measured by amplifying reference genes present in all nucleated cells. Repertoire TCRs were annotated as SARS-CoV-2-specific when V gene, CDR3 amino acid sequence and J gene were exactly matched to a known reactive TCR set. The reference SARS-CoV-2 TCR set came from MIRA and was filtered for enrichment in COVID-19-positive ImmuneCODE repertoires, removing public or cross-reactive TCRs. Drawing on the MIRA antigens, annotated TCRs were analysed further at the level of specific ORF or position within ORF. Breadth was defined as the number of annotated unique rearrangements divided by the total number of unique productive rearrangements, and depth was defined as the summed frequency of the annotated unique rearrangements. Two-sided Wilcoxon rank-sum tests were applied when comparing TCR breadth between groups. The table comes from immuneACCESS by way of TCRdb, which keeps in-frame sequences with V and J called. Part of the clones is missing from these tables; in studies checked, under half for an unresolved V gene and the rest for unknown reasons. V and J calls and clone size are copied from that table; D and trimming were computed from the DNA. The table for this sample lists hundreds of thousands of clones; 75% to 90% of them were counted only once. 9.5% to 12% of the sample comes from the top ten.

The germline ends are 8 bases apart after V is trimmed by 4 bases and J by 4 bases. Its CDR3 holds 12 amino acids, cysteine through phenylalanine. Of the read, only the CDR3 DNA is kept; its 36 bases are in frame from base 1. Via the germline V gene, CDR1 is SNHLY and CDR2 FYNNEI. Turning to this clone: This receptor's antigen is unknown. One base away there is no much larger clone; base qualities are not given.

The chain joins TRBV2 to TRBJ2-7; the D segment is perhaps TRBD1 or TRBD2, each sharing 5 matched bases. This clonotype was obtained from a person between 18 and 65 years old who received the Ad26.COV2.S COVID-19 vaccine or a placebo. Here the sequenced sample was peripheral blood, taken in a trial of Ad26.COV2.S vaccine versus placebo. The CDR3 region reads CASSAGPYEQYF. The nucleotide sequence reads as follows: TGTGCCAGCAGTGCGGGACCTTACGAGCAGTACTTC. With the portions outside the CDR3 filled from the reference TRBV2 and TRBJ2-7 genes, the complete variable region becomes EPEVTQTPSHQVTQMGQEVILRCVPISNHLYFYWYRQILGQKVEFLVSFYNNEISEKSEIFDDQFSVERPDGSNFTLKIRSTKLEDSAMYFCASSAGPYEQYFGPGTRLTVT.